Below, 13 T cell receptor beta chains from the same sample are listed, as sequenced in a study of blood T cell repertoires in COVID-19. Clones were sequenced by immunoSEQ multiplex PCR, and TCRdb holds only the in-frame ones, with some missing. Among about 50,000 clones listed, around 80% were seen once. The specimen sequenced was peripheral blood. These receptor sequences come from a human donor in a cohort sampled during active COVID-19.

The chain has TRBV2 and TRBJ2-7; 11 bases fit TRBD2. Germline CDR1 reads SNHLY; CDR2 reads FYNNEI. V lost 6 bases, J lost 6 bases, and 4 bases stayed unmatched. The CDR3 totals 13 residues. The CDR3, as DNA: TGTGCCAGCAGACTAGCGGGAGTTTCCGAGCAGTACTTC. Its protein is CASRLAGVSEQYF.

J is TRBJ2-7 and V is TRBV10-2, with D possibly being TRBD1 (6 bases). Germline V gives CDR1 WSHSY, CDR2 SAAADI. This CDR3 spans 13 amino acids. The V gene lost 6 bases and the J gene lost 3 bases, with 12 bases spanning the gap. The chain's CDR3 is CASSQDRHYEQYF. The CDR3 DNA reads TGCGCCAGCAGCCAGGACAGACACTACGAGCAGTACTTC.

This clone was seen just once. The gene calls are TRBV6-1 and TRBJ1-2; D gene uncertain. Germline loops: CDR1 MNHNS, CDR2 SASEGT. The CDR3 sequence is 14 residues long. The V end lost 3 bases, the J end lost 8 bases, and 16 bases lay between the germline ends. The CDR3 sequence is CASSDPDGIIGYTF. The CDR3 DNA reads TGTGCCAGCAGTGACCCTGACGGGATTATAGGCTACACCTTC.

The V call is TRBV15, the J call TRBJ2-2; tentatively, D is TRBD2 (5 bases). The germline V gene encodes CDR1 LNHNV and CDR2 YYDKDF (reference sequence). This CDR3 has 15 residues. Between the trimmed V and J ends, which lost 0 bases and 3 bases, there was a span of 8 bases. CDR3: CATSREYGDTGELFF. For the CDR3, the DNA is TGTGCCACCAGCAGAGAATACGGGGACACCGGGGAGCTGTTTTTT.

Here the CDR3 DNA reads TGTGCCAGCAGCCAAGTCCCGGGACAGGGGGCTGGCGCGGATACGCAGTATTTT. It translates to CASSQVPGQGAGADTQYF. This chain connects TRBV3-1 (or the pseudogene TRBV3-2) to TRBJ2-3; 12 bases are a match to TRBD1. CDR1 LGHDT and CDR2 YNNKEL come from the germline V gene (reference sequence). CDR3 size: 18 residues. V was pared by 1 base and J by 6 bases, with 11 bases of the junction left unmatched.

V is TRBV5-1 and J is TRBJ2-5, with D possibly being TRBD1 (5 bases). CDR3 length: 13 amino acids. CDR1 is SGHRS and CDR2 is YFSETQ in the germline V gene. Deletions cut 2 bases from V and 7 bases from J, with 12 bases between. The CDR3 sequence: CASSFDFTGTQYF. The CDR3 bases are TGCGCCAGCAGCTTCGATTTTACAGGGACCCAGTACTTC.

The chain uses TRBV7-9 and TRBJ1-2; D is uncertain. Germline V gene sequence: CDR1 SEHNR, CDR2 FQNEAQ (reference sequence). V was shortened by 1 base and J by 2 bases, with 5 bases between the two germline ends. The CDR3 is 13 residues long. In nucleotides, the CDR3 is TGTGCCAGCAGCTTAGACACAAACTATGGCTACACCTTC. This translates into CASSLDTNYGYTF.

The chain employs TRBV12-5 and TRBJ2-1; 8 positions match TRBD1. V shed 5 bases, J shed 8 bases, and the junction held 2 bases outside the gene matches. The length of the CDR3 is 12 residues. The germline V gene has CDR1 LGHNT and CDR2 FRNRAP. CDR3 coding DNA: TGTGCTAGTGGTCCGACAGGGGATGAGCAGTTCTTC. Encoded protein: CASGPTGDEQFF.

J is TRBJ1-5 and V is TRBV7-2; D ambiguous. The CDR3 runs 15 residues. The germline V gene has CDR1 SGHTA and CDR2 FQGNSA. Trimming cost V 6 bases and J 0 bases, with 12 bases left between them. Here the CDR3 reads CASRPGGNSNQPQHF. CDR3 DNA: TGTGCCAGCAGACCCGGAGGAAATAGCAATCAGCCCCAGCATTTT.

This clone was found once. V and J are TRBV27 and TRBJ1-2; D may be TRBD1 (6 bases). Per germline, CDR1 MNHEY and CDR2 SMNVEV (reference sequence). V lost 3 bases and J 7 bases, leaving 12 bases between the germline ends. The CDR3 consists of 13 residues. The CDR3 loop reads CASSFAGAGGYTF. The CDR3 nucleotides are TGTGCCAGCAGTTTTGCAGGGGCGGGTGGCTACACCTTC.

J is TRBJ1-2 and V is TRBV3-1 (or the pseudogene TRBV3-2); 7 bases line up with TRBD1. The CDR3 is 14 amino acids. Germline assignment: CDR1 LGHDT and CDR2 YNNKEL (reference sequence). The V and J ends lost 1 base and 7 bases, in that order; junction bases with no gene match: 6. CDR3: CASSQVVGGVGYTF. In DNA form, the CDR3 reads TGTGCCAGCAGCCAAGTGGTAGGGGGCGTTGGCTACACCTTC.

The chain employs TRBV27 and TRBJ2-2; the D gene is possibly TRBD2 (6 bases). Trimming left V 5 bases short and J 2 bases short, with 12 bases between. The CDR3 consists of 15 residues. Germline lookup yields CDR1 MNHEY and CDR2 SMNVEV (reference sequence). Here the CDR3 reads CASSPEEGNTGELFF. The CDR3 DNA sequence: TGTGCCAGCAGTCCCGAGGAGGGAAACACCGGGGAGCTGTTTTTT.

This chain joins TRBV5-6 and TRBJ1-4; 7 bases are a match to TRBD1. Looked up from germline, CDR1 is SGHDT and CDR2 is YYEEEE. This CDR3 contains 16 residues. Germline trimming cut 2 bases from V and 5 bases from J; bases unmatched to any gene: 9. CDR3: CASSFHTGQINEKLFF. The CDR3 coding sequence is TGTGCCAGCAGCTTTCATACGGGACAGATAAATGAAAAACTGTTTTTT.